Listed here are 16 T cell receptor beta chains from one sample, sequenced in a study of T cells in Graves' hyperthyroidism and ophthalmopathy. Amplified regions were TCR beta CDR3 sequences from RNA transcripts. The HTBI primer set served for first-round RT-PCR of the TCR CDR3. TCRdb reprocessed the multiplex PCR reads via MiXCR and lists one record per CDR3 protein. Found here are some 300,000 distinct CDR3 sequences, 13% of them singletons; the top ten hold 7.8%. Material: blood. These receptors all stem from a woman aged 30 to 39 with Graves' hyperthyroidism that later progressed to Graves' ophthalmopathy.

V is TRBV4-1 and J is TRBJ2-5, with D possibly being TRBD1 or TRBD2 (5 bases each). CDR3 length: 15 amino acids. Deletions cut 8 bases from V and 1 base from J, with 17 bases between. Germline V CDR1 and CDR2: MGHRA, YSYEKL. This CDR3 reads CASWGIRGGQETQYF. DNA of the CDR3: TGCGCCAGCTGGGGGATACGGGGTGGCCAAGAGACCCAGTACTTC.

This clonotype was seen at least ten times. This rearrangement joins TRBV6-1 to TRBJ2-1, with D hard to call. The V end lost 1 base, the J end lost 5 bases, and 15 bases lay between the germline ends. This CDR3 region has 16 residues. Looked up from germline, CDR1 is MNHNS and CDR2 is SASEGT. This chain's CDR3 is CASSEEVTGWDNEQFF. In nucleotides, the CDR3 is TGTGCCAGCAGTGAAGAAGTGACCGGGTGGGACAATGAGCAGTTCTTC.

CDR3 sequence reads: CASSLSGSLGPQGGEQFF. The CDR3 nucleotides read TGTGCCAGCAGCCTCTCTGGGTCTCTGGGCCCGCAGGGGGGTGAGCAGTTCTTC. The chain links TRBV7-9 to TRBJ2-1; D perhaps matches TRBD1 (7 bases). V was pared by 5 bases and J by 9 bases, with 29 bases between. The CDR3 totals 18 residues. Germline-derived CDR1 and CDR2 are SEHNR and FQNEAQ (reference sequence).

This clonotype was recorded at least ten times. The chain carries TRBV7-2 and TRBJ2-1, with 8 nucleotides matching TRBD2. After removal of 2 bases from V and 3 bases from J, the junction contained 3 bases not matched to a gene. This CDR3 region has 15 residues. Germline CDR1 reads SGHTA; CDR2 reads FQGNSA. This chain's CDR3 is CASSLSGGRYNEQFF. The DNA for the CDR3 is TGTGCCAGCAGCTTAAGCGGGGGCCGCTACAATGAGCAGTTCTTC.

With regard to this clonotype: This could be a read error, since a much larger clone is one nucleotide away. The chain is built from TRBV12-3 or TRBV12-4 and TRBJ2-1, with unresolved D. This CDR3 comprises 13 residues. The germline V and J ends were trimmed by 6 bases and 9 bases, with 15 bases remaining between them. CDR3 nucleotides: TGTGCCAGCAGCTCAGGACCAGCTTTTGAGCAGTTCTTC. Its protein is CASSSGPAFEQFF.

This clonotype was counted at least ten times. The chain couples TRBV11-3 to TRBJ2-1, with TRBD1 identical over 11 bases. The CDR3 spans 14 residues. The V gene end was trimmed by 2 bases and the J gene end by 10 bases; junction bases not matched to a gene: 4. CDR1 is SGHNT, CDR2 YENEEA, per germline. The DNA of the CDR3 is TGTGCCAGCAGCTTAAGGACAGGGGGCCTCGAGCAGTTCTTC. It specifies CASSLRTGGLEQFF.

The sample holds a few counts of this clonotype. The chain carries TRBV20-1 and TRBJ1-1; D ambiguous. This CDR3 has 14 residues. The ends were cut back, 0 bases at V and 2 bases at J, with 10 bases in the middle. Per the germline V gene, CDR1 is DFQATT and CDR2 is SNEGSKA (reference sequence). CDR3: CSARDPNPNTEAFF. Here the CDR3 DNA reads TGCAGTGCTAGAGATCCTAACCCCAACACTGAAGCTTTCTTT.

This clonotype was counted many times. The chain joins TRBV7-2 to TRBJ2-7, with a possible D match to TRBD2 (6 bases). CDR1 is SGHTA and CDR2 is FQGNSA in the germline V gene. V was trimmed by 2 bases and J by 3 bases, leaving 11 bases between them. CDR3 length: 14 amino acids. The CDR3 nucleotides are TGTGCCAGCAGCTTAAGTGGGAGGTACTACGAGCAGTACTTC. Translating gives CASSLSGRYYEQYF.

This clonotype was found many times. The V gene is TRBV6-2 or TRBV6-3, the J gene TRBJ1-5; tentative D call: TRBD1 (6 bases). Germline CDR1 reads MNHEY; CDR2 reads SVGEGT. This CDR3 region has 16 residues. V was cut by 5 bases and J by 7 bases, with 21 bases left in between. The CDR3 loop is CASSTMAGEWGQPQHF. For the CDR3, the DNA is TGTGCCAGCAGTACGATGGCAGGGGAGTGGGGACAGCCCCAGCATTTT.

V and J are TRBV20-1 and TRBJ1-5, with 7 bases lining up with TRBD1. The CDR3 is made up of 13 amino acids. The V segment lost 6 bases and the J segment 2 bases; nucleotides outside the gene matches: 4. The germline CDR1 and CDR2 sequences are DFQATT and SNEGSKA (reference sequence). CDR3 residues: CSARTGGNQPQHF. The DNA for the CDR3 is TGCAGTGCAAGAACAGGGGGCAATCAGCCCCAGCATTTT.

This clonotype has a count of ten or more. The chain carries TRBV12-3 or TRBV12-4 and TRBJ2-7; a weak D match, TRBD1 (5 bases). The CDR3 is 17 residues long. V was shortened by 2 bases and J by 2 bases, with 19 bases between the two germline ends. Here the CDR3 reads CASSLTLVPTATYEQYF. In nucleotides, the CDR3 is TGTGCCAGCAGTTTAACCCTCGTCCCGACAGCTACCTACGAGCAGTACTTC.

This clonotype came up many times. The V gene is TRBV24-1, the J gene TRBJ2-5, with D uncertain. Trimming stripped 1 base from V and 2 bases from J, with 10 bases between. Germline V gene sequence: CDR1 KGHDR, CDR2 SFDVKD. The CDR3 loop spans 15 amino acids. The CDR3 nucleotides read TGTGCCACCAGTGATTTATGGAGCGAGCAAGAGACCCAGTACTTC. Protein sequence: CATSDLWSEQETQYF.

This clonotype was detected a few times. A much larger clone lies a single base off, so this may be a read error. The chain is built from TRBV7-9 and TRBJ2-7; D perhaps matches TRBD2 (5 bases). The CDR3 contains 15 residues. CDR1 and CDR2 (germline): SEHNR, FQNEAQ (reference sequence). CDR3 coding DNA: TGTGCCAGCAGCTTAAGTAGCGTGCACTCCTACGGGCAGTACTTC. Its translation: CASSLSSVHSYGQYF.

Ten or more counts support this clonotype. The chain recombines TRBV3-1 with TRBJ2-5; D is undetermined. Germline CDR1 is LGHDT and CDR2 is YNNKEL (reference sequence). The V and J ends lost 6 bases and 4 bases respectively, with 15 bases between them. The CDR3 contains 14 residues. CDR3 loop: CASRPAPPGETQYF. CDR3 in DNA: TGTGCCAGCAGGCCCGCCCCCCCAGGAGAGACCCAGTACTTC.

This clonotype has ten or more counts. The V and J genes are TRBV30 and TRBJ1-5; unclear D gene. CDR3 length equals 13 residues. The germline V gene encodes CDR1 GTSNPN and CDR2 SVGIG (reference sequence). Trimming shortened V by 0 bases and J by 4 bases, and 7 bases separated the two germline ends. The DNA of the CDR3 is TGTGCCTGGAGTGTTCAAGAAAATCAGCCCCAGCATTTT. Translated: CAWSVQENQPQHF.

The chain couples TRBV6-1 to TRBJ2-7; the D gene is possibly TRBD1 (6 bases). The CDR3 extends over 14 amino acids. V lost 5 bases, J lost 3 bases, and 14 bases lay in between. The germline V gene encodes CDR1 MNHNS and CDR2 SASEGT. In DNA form, the CDR3 reads TGTGCCAGCAGTCGGGACACCGCAGTCTACGAGCAGTACTTC. Translated: CASSRDTAVYEQYF.